The TCR beta chain under discussion was sequenced for a study of blood T cell repertoires in COVID-19. The cohort comprised adults aged 18 to 89 years residing in about two dozen US areas. Cohort placement rested on clinical history that participants reported themselves. This table comes from immunoSEQ multiplex PCR, and its TCRdb copy is limited to in-frame clones, with some not included. The data show about 370,000 clones, 80% to 90% seen once. V trimming: 1 base; J trimming: 3 bases; junction bases outside the gene matches: 8. The CDR3 has 17 residues. Germline V gene data show CDR1 as SGHTS and CDR2 as YDEGEE.

The chain links TRBV5-8 to TRBJ1-4, with 8 bases fitting TRBD1. This clonotype originated in a man aged 18 to 35 who had recovered from COVID-19. The sequenced sample was PBMCs or T cells enriched from blood (not recorded which). In DNA form, the CDR3 reads TGTGCCAGCAGCTTGTTTGCTCAGGGGGCATCTAATGAAAAACTGTTTTTT. It is translated as CASSLFAQGASNEKLFF.